The 23 T cell receptor beta chains reported below all come from one sample, sequenced in a study of shared clonotypes between healthy human individuals. Produced via immunoSEQ multiplex PCR; TCRdb's table is partial and in-frame only. The sample carries 800,000 to 1,200,000 clones, more than 75% recorded once. Sequenced: memory CD4+ T cells from PBMCs. Sample subset: CD45RA-negative fraction. The source of these receptors is a man between 18 and 35 years old in good health. Some clones in this sample may be carry-over from other donors' samples.

The J gene is TRBJ2-1, the V gene TRBV5-1, with 13 bases fitting TRBD2. The CDR3 has 19 residues. The germline V gene has CDR1 SGHRS and CDR2 YFSETQ. Germline trimming cut 1 base from V and 3 bases from J; bases unmatched to any gene: 10. The CDR3 DNA follows: TGCGCCAGCAGCTTGATAGCTCAGGGACTAGCGGGACTCTACAATGAGCAGTTCTTC. It codes for CASSLIAQGLAGLYNEQFF.

This clone has ten or more counts. The genes are TRBV5-6 and TRBJ2-2; TRBD2 aligns across 12 bases. CDR3 length: 17 amino acids. Germline-derived CDR1 and CDR2 are SGHDT and YYEEEE. With 0 bases clipped from V and 5 bases from J, the junction kept 5 bases outside the gene matches. Here the CDR3 reads CASSLASGRARTGELFF. In nucleotides, the CDR3 is TGTGCCAGCAGCTTGGCTAGCGGGAGGGCCCGGACCGGGGAGCTGTTTTTT.

This clone was seen a few times. J is TRBJ2-1 and V is TRBV9, with unresolved D. The germline V and J ends were trimmed by 0 bases and 7 bases, with 14 bases remaining between them. The length of the CDR3 is 15 residues. Germline V gene data show CDR1 as SGDLS and CDR2 as YYNGEE. This CDR3 reads CASSVEGSSGNEQFF. Here the CDR3 DNA reads TGTGCCAGCAGCGTAGAAGGGTCGTCCGGGAATGAGCAGTTCTTC.

V and J are TRBV2 and TRBJ2-7, with D possibly being TRBD1 (6 bases). V lost 6 bases and J lost 6, with 21 bases in between. CDR1 and CDR2 (germline): SNHLY, FYNNEI. The CDR3 is 15 residues long. This CDR3 reads CASRRSPQGISEQYF. CDR3 nucleotides: TGTGCCAGCAGAAGGTCCCCACAGGGAATAAGCGAGCAGTACTTC.

The chain combines TRBV27 with TRBJ2-5; 9 bases map to TRBD2. V shed 2 bases, J shed 7 bases, and the junction held 8 bases outside the gene matches. Germline V gene lookup returns CDR1 MNHEY and CDR2 SMNVEV (reference sequence). The CDR3 sequence is 15 residues long. For the CDR3, the DNA is TGTGCCAGCAGTTTAGGTAGCGGGAGAGGGGGGACCCAGTACTTC. It translates to CASSLGSGRGGTQYF.

The V gene is TRBV6-4, the J gene TRBJ1-2; D is unresolved. V shed 4 bases and J shed 8 bases, with 20 bases lying between them. This CDR3 region has 15 residues. Per the germline V gene, CDR1 is MRHNA and CDR2 is SNTAGT. The CDR3 region is CASSVMARGLGGYTF. In DNA, the CDR3 is TGTGCCAGCAGTGTAATGGCAAGAGGGTTAGGCGGCTACACCTTC.

This sequence joins TRBV7-2 and TRBJ2-5, with D uncertain. V was trimmed by 1 base and J by 5 bases, leaving 11 bases between them. The CDR3 runs to 14 residues. Germline V CDR1 and CDR2: SGHTA, FQGNSA. The CDR3 bases are TGTGCCAGCAGCTTAGAAAGGGTGCGGGAGACCCAGTACTTC. It yields the protein CASSLERVRETQYF.

The V and J genes are TRBV28 and TRBJ2-7, with TRBD2 matching over 8 bases. Unmatched junction bases numbered 8, after V lost 4 bases and J lost 0 bases. The germline gives CDR1 MDHEN, CDR2 SYDVKM. The CDR3 runs 16 residues. In nucleotides, the CDR3 is TGTGCCAGCAGTTCCCCTAGCGGGTCGAGCTCCTACGAGCAGTACTTC. It encodes CASSSPSGSSSYEQYF.

V and J are TRBV28 and TRBJ1-6; no firm D call. This CDR3 has 13 residues. CDR1 and CDR2 (germline): MDHEN, SYDVKM. Trimming cost V 8 bases and J 5 bases, with 10 bases left between them. The CDR3 reads CASFGGNNSPLHF. CDR3 DNA: TGTGCCAGCTTTGGCGGGAATAATTCACCCCTCCACTTT.

This clone is a singleton in its sample. The chain employs TRBV6-5 and TRBJ2-1, with D perhaps matching TRBD1 (5 bases). The CDR3 has 11 residues. V shed 8 bases and J shed 15 bases, with 17 bases lying between them. Germline CDR1 is MNHEY and CDR2 is SVGAGI. The CDR3 nucleotides read TGTGCCAGCCGAAGGGGAAACTCGCGGTTCTTC. Residues: CASRRGNSRFF.

The chain recombines TRBV19 with TRBJ2-7; 7 bases line up with TRBD1. The germline V gene encodes CDR1 LNHDA and CDR2 SQIVND (reference sequence). V shed 8 bases and J 3 bases; nucleotides not matched to a gene: 10. The CDR3 totals 14 residues. CDR3 sequence reads: CASAPGGLNYEQYF. CDR3 DNA sequence: TGTGCCAGTGCTCCAGGGGGATTGAACTACGAGCAGTACTTC.

The chain has TRBV19 and TRBJ2-1, with D possibly called TRBD1 or TRBD2 (6 bases each). The CDR3 contains 12 residues. V gave up 6 bases and J gave up 10 bases, with 13 bases separating them. In germline, CDR1 is LNHDA, CDR2 SQIVND (reference sequence). The CDR3 here is CASSPGAGEQFF. The DNA of the CDR3 is TGTGCCAGTAGCCCGGGGGCGGGAGAGCAGTTCTTC. Full variable domain (rest looked up from reference TRBV19 and TRBJ2-1): DGGITQSPKYLFRKEGQNVTLSCEQNLNHDAMYWYRQDPGQGLRLIYYSQIVNDFQKGDIAEGYSVSREKKESFPLTVTSAQKNPTAFYLCASSPGAGEQFFGPGTRLTVL.

The CDR3 DNA sequence: TGTGCCAGTAGGGGACAGTCAAGAAACACCGGGGAGCTGTTTTTT. This translates into CASRGQSRNTGELFF. V is TRBV19 and J is TRBJ2-2; 7 bases are a match to TRBD1. Germline-derived CDR1 and CDR2 are LNHDA and SQIVND (reference sequence). This CDR3 has 15 residues. V shed 6 bases and J 2 bases; nucleotides not matched to a gene: 6.

The chain uses TRBV30 and TRBJ1-1; 8 positions match TRBD1. Trimming removed 3 bases from V and 1 base from J; junction bases left unmatched: 7. This CDR3 is built from 15 residues. Germline loops: CDR1 GTSNPN, CDR2 SVGIG (reference sequence). The CDR3 region has the DNA TGTGCCTGGAGAAGCCAGACAGGGGAGAACACTGAAGCTTTCTTT. Translated, it gives CAWRSQTGENTEAFF.

The rearrangement links TRBV7-9 to TRBJ2-7; 8 positions match TRBD1. CDR1 and CDR2 (germline): SEHNR, FQNEAQ (reference sequence). The V and J ends lost 5 bases and 9 bases, in that order; junction bases with no gene match: 15. The CDR3 runs 15 residues. CDR3 DNA: TGTGCCAGCAGCCGGACGTGGACAGGGTCTACGGGGCAGTACTTC. Its translation: CASSRTWTGSTGQYF.

The chain is built from TRBV21-1 and TRBJ1-6; TRBD1, the D gene given by the table, was not confirmed from the DNA. TRBV21-1 is a pseudogene locus. CDR3 length: 10 amino acids. CDR3 protein: CASTYRGLHF. In DNA form, the CDR3 reads TGTGCCAGCACCTACAGGGGCCTCCACTTT.

This clone has more than one count but fewer than ten. V and J are TRBV4-1 and TRBJ2-2, with D unresolved. The CDR3 runs to 15 residues. Germline V lookup: CDR1 MGHRA, CDR2 YSYEKL. The V and J ends lost 1 base and 2 bases respectively, with 8 bases between them. The CDR3 reads CASSQATTNTGELFF. The CDR3 coding sequence is TGCGCCAGCAGCCAAGCGACGACTAACACCGGGGAGCTGTTTTTT.

This sequence joins TRBV18 and TRBJ2-5, with D uncertain. CDR3 length: 14 residues. The germline gives CDR1 KGHSH, CDR2 LQKENI. With 3 bases removed from V and 2 bases from J, the gap between germline ends came to 10 bases. CDR3 protein: CASSPPWGQETQYF. For the CDR3, the DNA is TGTGCCAGCTCACCCCCCTGGGGACAAGAGACCCAGTACTTC.

The chain has TRBV25-1 and TRBJ2-7; D unresolved. V lost 2 bases and J lost 6, with 14 bases in between. Germline-derived CDR1 and CDR2 are MGHDK and SYGVNS. CDR3 length: 14 residues. CDR3 loop: CASSEPHGSFEQYF. CDR3 DNA: TGTGCCAGCAGTGAACCTCATGGATCATTCGAGCAGTACTTC.

This clone turned up a few times. The chain links TRBV19 to TRBJ1-3; D ambiguous. The CDR3 totals 13 residues. Germline V gene data show CDR1 as LNHDA and CDR2 as SQIVND (reference sequence). The germline V and J ends were trimmed by 7 bases and 4 bases, with 11 bases remaining between them. This chain's CDR3 is CASNQRTGNTIYF. In DNA, the CDR3 is TGTGCCAGTAACCAGAGAACGGGAAACACCATATATTTT.

This chain joins TRBV28 and TRBJ1-2, with TRBD1 as a possible D gene (6 bases). Trimming shortened V by 7 bases and J by 2 bases, and 17 bases separated the two germline ends. The CDR3 sequence is 15 residues long. CDR1 and CDR2 from the germline V gene are MDHEN and SYDVKM. The CDR3 loop is CASTYPSTGNYGYTF. The CDR3 nucleotides read TGTGCCAGCACCTACCCCTCGACAGGAAACTATGGCTACACCTTC.

Written as DNA, the CDR3 is TGTGCCAGCAGTTTACTTTCACAGGGGGCGCGTGAAAAACTGTTTTTT. It specifies CASSLLSQGAREKLFF. V is TRBV28 and J is TRBJ1-4, with 9 bases lining up with TRBD1. V shed 2 bases and J 7 bases; nucleotides not matched to a gene: 8. This CDR3 region has 16 residues. Germline-derived CDR1 and CDR2 are MDHEN and SYDVKM.

The rearrangement links TRBV19 to TRBJ2-5; a possible D gene is TRBD2 (6 bases). Germline CDR1 is LNHDA and CDR2 is SQIVND (reference sequence). This CDR3 region has 15 residues. V dropped 5 bases and J dropped 2 bases, with 15 bases sitting between them. The CDR3: CASSAVEAGQETQYF. DNA of the CDR3: TGTGCCAGTAGTGCGGTGGAGGCGGGGCAAGAGACCCAGTACTTC.